The 30 T cell receptor beta chains reported below all come from one sample, sequenced in a study of blood T cell repertoires in COVID-19. TCRdb's copy holds only in-frame clones and misses some; the assay was immunoSEQ multiplex PCR. The table lists over 150,000 clones, roughly 83% of them singletons. Source material: peripheral blood. These TCRs come from a woman aged 55-75 years with acute or convalescent COVID-19.

The chain links TRBV6-6 to TRBJ2-5, with TRBD2 matching 8 bases. The CDR3 covers 15 residues. The J segment lost 1 base and the V segment lost 6 bases, leaving 7 bases of the junction unmatched. The germline V gene has CDR1 MNHNY and CDR2 SVGAGI (reference sequence). Here the CDR3 reads CASRPSGGTQETQYF. CDR3 nucleotides: TGTGCCAGCAGACCCAGCGGGGGCACCCAAGAGACCCAGTACTTC.

There are a few counts of this clone. This sequence joins TRBV24-1 and TRBJ2-7; 11 bases map to TRBD1. The CDR3 sequence is 17 residues long. V lost 2 bases to trimming and J lost 6 bases; unmatched junction nucleotides: 11. Germline CDR1 KGHDR, CDR2 SFDVKD. CDR3 DNA: TGTGCCACCAGTGATTCTTCCGGGACAGGGGGATTCGGCGAGCAGTACTTC. Protein: CATSDSSGTGGFGEQYF.

The gene calls are TRBV19 and TRBJ1-1; possible D gene TRBD1, 5 bases. This CDR3 region has 13 residues. V was trimmed by 5 bases and J by 1 base, leaving 8 bases between them. Germline CDR1 is LNHDA and CDR2 is SQIVND (reference sequence). In DNA form, the CDR3 reads TGTGCCAGTAGTGCCGGACAGAACACTGAAGCTTTCTTT. Protein: CASSAGQNTEAFF. Full variable domain (rest looked up from reference TRBV19 and TRBJ1-1): DGGITQSPKYLFRKEGQNVTLSCEQNLNHDAMYWYRQDPGQGLRLIYYSQIVNDFQKGDIAEGYSVSREKKESFPLTVTSAQKNPTAFYLCASSAGQNTEAFFGQGTRLTVV.

V usage is TRBV11-2 and J usage is TRBJ2-7; 8 bases are a match to TRBD1. Germline assignment: CDR1 SGHAT and CDR2 FQNNGV. This CDR3 is 14 amino acids long. Trimming took 5 bases from V and 1 from J; bases not matched to a gene: 4. The DNA for the CDR3 is TGTGCCAGCAGCCCTGGGACAGGATCCTACGAGCAGTACGTC. Encoded protein: CASSPGTGSYEQYV.

This chain connects TRBV10-2 to TRBJ2-5; D perhaps matches TRBD2 (5 bases). CDR3 size: 14 residues. The germline V and J ends were trimmed by 4 bases and 4 bases, with 13 bases remaining between them. In germline, CDR1 is WSHSY, CDR2 SAAADI. CDR3 nucleotide sequence: TGCGCCAGCAGTGTCGGGGTCAGTGGAGAGACCCAGTACTTC. Translated, it gives CASSVGVSGETQYF.

The chain links TRBV7-2 to TRBJ2-1; 10 bases line up with TRBD2. The CDR3 loop spans 16 amino acids. After removal of 3 bases from V and 3 bases from J, the junction contained 5 bases not matched to a gene. Germline CDR1 reads SGHTA; CDR2 reads FQGNSA. CDR3: CASSFLGLASYNEQFF. The CDR3 nucleotides are TGTGCCAGCAGCTTTCTGGGACTAGCGAGCTACAATGAGCAGTTCTTC.

The chain carries TRBV4-2 and TRBJ1-4; the D is unclear. Trimming shortened V by 0 bases and J by 8 bases, and 13 bases separated the two germline ends. Germline V CDR1 and CDR2: LGHNA, YNFKEQ. The CDR3 contains 15 residues. The CDR3 reads CASSQDRGKEEKLFF. CDR3 DNA: TGTGCCAGCAGCCAAGATCGGGGAAAGGAAGAAAAACTGTTTTTT.

J is TRBJ1-4 and V is TRBV15, with unresolved D. Trimming left V 1 base short and J 4 bases short, with 7 bases between. CDR3 length: 14 amino acids. The V gene's germline CDR1 is LNHNV and CDR2 YYDKDF (reference sequence). The CDR3: CATSRAGFNEKLFF. The CDR3 DNA reads TGTGCCACCAGCAGAGCGGGGTTTAATGAAAAACTGTTTTTT. The full variable domain, completed using reference TRBV15 and TRBJ1-4, is DAMVIQNPRYQVTQFGKPVTLSCSQTLNHNVMYWYQQKSSQAPKLLFHYYDKDFNNEADTPDNFQSRRPNTSFCFLDIRSPGLGDTAMYLCATSRAGFNEKLFFGSGTQLSVL.

The V gene is TRBV19, the J gene TRBJ2-3; 15 bases are shared with TRBD2. The V segment lost 3 bases and the J segment 2 bases; nucleotides outside the gene matches: 6. CDR3 length equals 18 residues. Germline loops: CDR1 LNHDA, CDR2 SQIVND (reference sequence). In DNA, the CDR3 is TGTGCCAGTAGTATTCGGGGACTAGCGGGGGGATTCACAGATACGCAGTATTTT. It is translated as CASSIRGLAGGFTDTQYF.

The chain is built from TRBV3-1 (or the pseudogene TRBV3-2) and TRBJ1-2; D might be TRBD1 (6 bases). The germline CDR1 and CDR2 sequences are LGHDT and YNNKEL (reference sequence). The CDR3 spans 14 residues. V was trimmed by 3 bases and J by 1 base, leaving 9 bases between them. The CDR3: CASSQLQGNYGYTF. Written as DNA, the CDR3 is TGTGCCAGCAGCCAGCTACAGGGTAACTATGGCTACACCTTC.

The V call is TRBV7-9, the J call TRBJ1-1; D might be TRBD1 (5 bases). This CDR3 has 16 amino acids. Trimming took 3 bases from V and 0 from J, leaving 14 bases between them. Germline-derived CDR1 and CDR2 are SEHNR and FQNEAQ (reference sequence). The CDR3 DNA is TGTGCCAGCAGCTTGCAGGGCAGGAGCGTGAACACTGAAGCTTTCTTT. This codes for CASSLQGRSVNTEAFF.

The gene calls are TRBV3-1 (or the pseudogene TRBV3-2) and TRBJ2-2; D not resolved. This CDR3 region has 14 residues. Per the germline V gene, CDR1 is LGHDT and CDR2 is YNNKEL (reference sequence). Trimming took off 4 bases at V and 2 bases at J, with 8 bases between the two ends. CDR3 amino acids: CASSPTTNTGELFF. In DNA, the CDR3 is TGTGCCAGCAGCCCTACTACCAACACCGGGGAGCTGTTTTTT.

The chain couples TRBV29-1 to TRBJ2-1; TRBD1 matches 9 bases. Germline CDR1 reads SQVTM; CDR2 reads ANQGSEA. The CDR3 is made up of 14 amino acids. J was trimmed by 5 bases and V by 4 bases; bases with no gene match: 6. The DNA of the CDR3 is TGCAGCGTTGCACAGGGGGCTGGGAACAATGAGCAGTTCTTC. This codes for CSVAQGAGNNEQFF.

This rearrangement joins TRBV3-1 (or the pseudogene TRBV3-2) to TRBJ1-1; D remains ambiguous. The CDR3 covers 14 residues. Trimming pared 1 base from V and 1 base from J, leaving 7 bases between. Germline values: CDR1 LGHDT, CDR2 YNNKEL (reference sequence). The chain's CDR3 is CASSQGSENTEAFF. CDR3 DNA sequence: TGTGCCAGCAGCCAAGGTTCAGAGAACACTGAAGCTTTCTTT.

The chain links TRBV5-1 to TRBJ1-2, with 7 bases matching TRBD1. Trimming took 5 bases from V and 5 from J; bases not matched to a gene: 9. Germline CDR1 and CDR2: SGHRS and YFSETQ. This CDR3 spans 14 amino acids. CDR3 region: CASRSGDRVYGYTF. The CDR3 DNA is TGCGCCAGCAGGAGTGGTGACAGGGTATATGGCTACACCTTC.

The V and J genes are TRBV20-1 and TRBJ1-1, with D possibly matching TRBD1 (5 bases). V shed 3 bases and J shed 7 bases, with 12 bases lying between them. The CDR3 extends over 12 amino acids. Germline V gene data show CDR1 as DFQATT and CDR2 as SNEGSKA (reference sequence). The CDR3 here is CSASGGGVEAFF. The CDR3 region has the DNA TGCAGTGCTAGTGGAGGAGGGGTTGAAGCTTTCTTT.

The genes are TRBV5-1 and TRBJ2-7; TRBD2 agrees at 7 bases. The CDR3 has 14 residues. Germline V gene data show CDR1 as SGHRS and CDR2 as YFSETQ. Trimming at V came to 1 base and at J to 5 bases, leaving 6 bases not matched to a gene. The CDR3 coding sequence is TGCGCCAGCAGCTTGCTTTCGGGGGGTAACGAGCAGTACTTC. As protein: CASSLLSGGNEQYF. Looking up the rest from reference TRBV5-1 and TRBJ2-7 gives the full variable domain: KAGVTQTPRYLIKTRGQQVTLSCSPISGHRSVSWYQQTPGQGLQFLFEYFSETQRNKGNFPGRFSGRQFSNSRSEMNVSTLELGDSALYLCASSLLSGGNEQYFGPGTRLTVT.

The chain recombines TRBV10-3 with TRBJ1-1; 8 positions match TRBD1. The CDR3 is made up of 16 amino acids. V lost 8 bases and J lost 4; bases outside the gene matches: 15. Germline assignment: CDR1 ENHRY and CDR2 SYGVKD. The CDR3 nucleotides are TGTGCCATCGGGGGGCTAGCAGGGGGCAAAGGCACTGAAGCTTTCTTT. As protein: CAIGGLAGGKGTEAFF.

This chain joins TRBV4-1 and TRBJ2-3; a possible D gene is TRBD2 (6 bases). V was pared by 3 bases and J by 0 bases, with 16 bases between. The CDR3 consists of 17 residues. From germline, CDR1 is MGHRA and CDR2 YSYEKL. CDR3 in DNA: TGCGCCAGCAGCCATCAGATAGGTAGCGGAAGCACAGATACGCAGTATTTT. Its protein is CASSHQIGSGSTDTQYF.

This CDR3 reads CASGSRIRGPDTDTQYF. The DNA for the CDR3 is TGTGCTAGTGGTTCGCGGATCAGGGGGCCGGACACAGATACGCAGTATTTT. The gene calls are TRBV12-5 and TRBJ2-3, with 8 bases aligning to TRBD1. Trimming removed 4 bases from V and 2 bases from J; junction bases left unmatched: 11. The germline gives CDR1 LGHNT, CDR2 FRNRAP. This CDR3 is built from 17 residues.

The chain carries TRBV3-1 (or the pseudogene TRBV3-2) and TRBJ1-6; a weak D match, TRBD1 (5 bases). This CDR3 region has 14 residues. The V gene's germline CDR1 is LGHDT and CDR2 YNNKEL (reference sequence). Deletions cut 4 bases from V and 14 bases from J, with 18 bases between. CDR3 DNA: TGTGCCAGCAGCCCGACGGACATCCCGAGAACCCTCCACTTT. As protein: CASSPTDIPRTLHF.

In this sample, this clone turned up a few times. The chain uses TRBV2 and TRBJ1-1, with 8 bases identical to TRBD1. The V gene end was trimmed by 5 bases and the J gene end by 5 bases; junction bases not matched to a gene: 7. In germline, CDR1 is SNHLY, CDR2 FYNNEI. The CDR3 loop spans 14 amino acids. CDR3 loop: CASSPTGVRTEAFF. CDR3 coding DNA: TGTGCCAGCAGTCCGACAGGGGTGAGGACTGAAGCTTTCTTT.

The genes are TRBV4-2 and TRBJ2-1, with 12 bases identical to TRBD2. V lost 5 bases to trimming and J lost 5 bases; unmatched junction nucleotides: 7. Germline CDR1 is LGHNA and CDR2 is YNFKEQ. This CDR3 comprises 16 residues. CDR3 region: CASSVPSGGANNEQFF. Here the CDR3 DNA reads TGTGCCAGCAGCGTCCCTAGCGGGGGGGCTAACAATGAGCAGTTCTTC.

This chain connects TRBV7-9 to TRBJ1-4, with D maybe TRBD1 (6 bases). The V end lost 5 bases, the J end lost 4 bases, and 17 bases lay between the germline ends. Looked up from germline, CDR1 is SEHNR and CDR2 is FQNEAQ (reference sequence). There are 16 residues in the CDR3. CDR3 in amino acids: CASSGWLRGLNEKLFF. CDR3 nucleotides: TGTGCCAGCAGCGGATGGCTCAGGGGCCTTAATGAAAAACTGTTTTTT.

This sequence joins TRBV7-3 and TRBJ2-5; tentative D call: TRBD2 (6 bases). The V end was cut by 5 bases, the J end by 6 bases, with 13 bases between. The CDR3 extends over 13 amino acids. Looked up from germline, CDR1 is SGHTA and CDR2 is FQGTGA. The CDR3 here is CASSENGGQTQYF. The CDR3, as DNA: TGTGCCAGCAGCGAAAACGGGGGACAGACCCAGTACTTC.

Regarding this clone: A junction boundary mismatches the germline segment, possibly from a read error. This chain uses TRBV18 with TRBJ1-1; D ambiguous. This CDR3 region has 14 residues. Germline V CDR1 and CDR2: KGHSH, LQKENI. DNA of the CDR3: TGTGCCAGCTCACCACGAGAGAAGAACGCTGAAGCTTTCTTT. Residues: CASSPREKNAEAFF.

This clone was seen a single time. This sequence joins TRBV6-5 and TRBJ2-2, with D perhaps matching TRBD1 (6 bases). Germline V lookup: CDR1 MNHEY, CDR2 SVGAGI. The CDR3 loop spans 15 amino acids. V gave up 7 bases and J gave up 5 bases, with 17 bases separating them. The CDR3 DNA follows: TGTGCCAGCACTTCGACAGGAGCAGGAACCGGGGAGCTGTTTTTT. The encoded protein is CASTSTGAGTGELFF.

The sample holds a few counts of this clone. Other DNA sequences in the same sample also yield this CDR3. This chain joins TRBV24-1 and TRBJ1-5, with no clear D. The length of the CDR3 is 14 residues. The V gene lost 3 bases and the J gene lost 2 bases, with 7 bases spanning the gap. Per germline, CDR1 KGHDR and CDR2 SFDVKD. Here the CDR3 reads CATSDTRGNQPQHF. The CDR3 nucleotides read TGTGCCACCAGTGATACGCGGGGCAATCAGCCCCAGCATTTT.

The chain links TRBV5-1 to TRBJ2-2; D is unresolved. Germline V lookup: CDR1 SGHRS, CDR2 YFSETQ. The CDR3 loop spans 13 amino acids. Trimming removed 0 bases at V and 5 bases at J, with 5 bases between. CDR3 residues: CASSLEETGELFF. The CDR3 DNA reads TGCGCCAGCAGCTTGGAAGAGACCGGGGAGCTGTTTTTT. Filled out from reference TRBV5-1 and TRBJ2-2, the complete variable domain reads KAGVTQTPRYLIKTRGQQVTLSCSPISGHRSVSWYQQTPGQGLQFLFEYFSETQRNKGNFPGRFSGRQFSNSRSEMNVSTLELGDSALYLCASSLEETGELFFGEGSRLTVL.

The chain links TRBV7-3 to TRBJ1-2; D gene unclear. Deletions cut 4 bases from V and 2 bases from J, with 11 bases between. CDR1 SGHTA and CDR2 FQGTGA come from the germline V gene. The CDR3 has 14 amino acids. Here the CDR3 reads CASSSTPGNYGYTF. Here the CDR3 DNA reads TGTGCCAGCAGCTCCACTCCGGGGAACTATGGCTACACCTTC.